This T cell receptor beta chain emerged from a study of Ad26.COV2.S vaccination and SARS-CoV-2 variants (dated by TCRdb to the early 2020s). Describing the broader study: Donors in the vaccine arm were drawn from COV1001, a phase I-IIa trial of Ad26.COV2.S in healthy adults that was multicentre, randomized, double-blind and placebo-controlled. Trial participants were randomized into five groups of five: low-dose or high-dose Ad26.COV2.S given once or twice, or placebo on both occasions. TCRbeta repertoire sequencing was used to assess the specificity and breadth of SARS-CoV-2-reactive T cell receptors after Ad26.COV2.S vaccination. The TCR-sequenced set comprised around 30 samples: about 19 Ad26.COV2.S vaccine recipients, 5 placebo recipients and 8 SARS-CoV-2 convalescent individuals. Ad26.COV2.S was administered intramuscularly at 5 x 10^10 or 1 x 10^11 viral particles, either as a single shot or as two shots given 56 days apart. Blinding of investigators to trial group allocation was maintained during experiments and outcome assessment. Broad study findings and their caveats: The authors noted that the TCR breadth and depth analyses may have underestimated total T cell responses. Compared with placebo recipients, Ad26.COV2.S recipients showed higher spike-specific TCR breadth (P = 0.0014). The study was not powered to compare responses between vaccine doses or regimens. Vaccine and placebo recipients had similar non-spike TCR breadth, a finding consistent with the vaccine containing only spike. After vaccination, spike-specific CD8+ and CD4+ T cell responses were reported to show substantial breadth.

The immunoSEQ Assay was the method used to sequence TCRbeta CDR3 regions. After extraction, genomic DNA underwent amplification by bias-controlled multiplex PCR, followed by high-throughput sequencing. For the original study's pipeline: To quantify the absolute abundance of each unique TCRbeta CDR3 region, sequences were collapsed and filtered. T cell fraction was estimated by normalizing TCRbeta template counts to usable DNA, which was measured by amplifying reference genes present in all nucleated cells. Repertoire TCRs were annotated as SARS-CoV-2-specific by exact matching of V gene, CDR3 amino acid sequence and J gene to a known reactive TCR set. MIRA supplied the reference SARS-CoV-2 TCR set, which was filtered for enrichment in COVID-19-positive ImmuneCODE repertoires so that public or cross-reactive TCRs were removed. Using the MIRA antigens, annotated TCRs were further analysed by specific ORF or by position within an ORF. Breadth was defined as the number of annotated unique rearrangements divided by the total number of unique productive rearrangements, and depth was defined as the summed frequency of the annotated unique rearrangements. TCR breadth was compared between groups using two-sided Wilcoxon rank-sum tests. This immuneACCESS table, as held by TCRdb, lists in-frame sequences with V and J called but not all clones. Of the missing ones, under half trace to an unresolved V gene in checked studies; the others have no known cause. From that table come the V and J calls and clone size; the DNA was used to work out D and trimming. This sample gives about 350,000 clones in total; approximately 86% of them show up just once. The ten largest account for roughly 10% of the sample.

What this sample's treatment or condition label stands for: around 19 received Ad26.COV2.S at low or high dose, single or two shots; five or six received placebo; per-sample allocation not given. Repertoires of vaccine and placebo recipients were sequenced from samples taken on day 63 after the first injection. In Cohort 1b, 20 to 25 adults aged 18-55 years were enrolled at a single site in Boston, USA, between 29 July and 7 August 2020. Ad26.COV2.S was a replication-incompetent adenovirus type 26 vector that expressed a prefusion-stabilized SARS-CoV-2 spike protein derived from the original Wuhan strain. Comments on this clone: The antigen this receptor binds is unknown. No much larger clone is present one base from it, and per-base qualities are unavailable.

Counted from cysteine to phenylalanine, this CDR3 has 19 amino acids. Only the CDR3 DNA stays, 57 bases, in frame from base 1. The CDR1 and CDR2 encoded by the germline V gene are MNHEY and SVGEGT. Trimming removed 6 bases from V and 13 bases from J, leaving 34 bases between the germline ends. The sequence joins TRBV6-2 or TRBV6-3 to TRBJ1-6; the D gene remains uncertain. The clonotype comes from a person between 18 and 59 years old who received the Ad26.COV2.S COVID-19 vaccine or a placebo. The sequences come from peripheral blood, collected in a trial of Ad26.COV2.S vaccine versus placebo. This receptor carries the CDR3 CASSLNIGSGLRVKAPLHF. At the DNA level, the sequence is TGTGCCAGCAGCCTAAACATCGGTTCTGGACTAAGGGTTAAGGCTCCCCTCCACTTT.